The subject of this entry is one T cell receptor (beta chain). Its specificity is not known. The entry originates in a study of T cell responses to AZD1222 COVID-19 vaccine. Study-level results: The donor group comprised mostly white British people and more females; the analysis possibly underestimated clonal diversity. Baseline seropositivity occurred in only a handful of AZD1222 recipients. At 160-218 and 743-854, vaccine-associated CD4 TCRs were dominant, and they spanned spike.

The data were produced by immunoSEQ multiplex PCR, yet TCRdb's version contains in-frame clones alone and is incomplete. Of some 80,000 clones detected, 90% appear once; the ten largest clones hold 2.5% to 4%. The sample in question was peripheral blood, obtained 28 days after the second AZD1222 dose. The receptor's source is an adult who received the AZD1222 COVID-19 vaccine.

CDR3 protein: CASSYYGQGNNEQYF. CDR3 bases: TGTGCCAGCAGTTACTACGGACAGGGGAACAACGAGCAGTACTTC. J is TRBJ2-7 and V is TRBV6-6, with 9 bases matching TRBD1. CDR1 and CDR2 (germline): MNHNY, SVGAGI (reference sequence). Unmatched junction bases numbered 6, after V lost 1 base and J lost 5 bases. The CDR3 loop spans 15 amino acids.